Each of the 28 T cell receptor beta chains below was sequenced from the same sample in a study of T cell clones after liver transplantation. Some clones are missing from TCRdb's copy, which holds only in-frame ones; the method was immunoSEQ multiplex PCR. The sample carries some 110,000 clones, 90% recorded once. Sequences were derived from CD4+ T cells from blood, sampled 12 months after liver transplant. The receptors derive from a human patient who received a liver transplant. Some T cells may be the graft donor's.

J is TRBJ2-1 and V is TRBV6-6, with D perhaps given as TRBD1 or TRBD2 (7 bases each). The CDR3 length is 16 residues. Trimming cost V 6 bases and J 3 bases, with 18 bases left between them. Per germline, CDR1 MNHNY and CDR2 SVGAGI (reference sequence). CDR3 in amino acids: CASSPAAGQNYNEQFF. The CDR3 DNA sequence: TGTGCCAGCAGCCCCGCAGCGGGACAGAACTACAATGAGCAGTTCTTC.

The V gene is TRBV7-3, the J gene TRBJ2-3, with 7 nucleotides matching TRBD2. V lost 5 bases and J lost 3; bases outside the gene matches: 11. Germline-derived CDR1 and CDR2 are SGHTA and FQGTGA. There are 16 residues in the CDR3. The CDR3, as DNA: TGTGCCAGCAGCCCTATGGGCGGGAGTTGGACAGATACGCAGTATTTT. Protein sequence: CASSPMGGSWTDTQYF.

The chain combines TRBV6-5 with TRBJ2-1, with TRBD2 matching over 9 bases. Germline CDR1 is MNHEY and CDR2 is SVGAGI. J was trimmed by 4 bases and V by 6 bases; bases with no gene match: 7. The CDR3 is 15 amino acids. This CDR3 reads CASSLRLADYNEQFF. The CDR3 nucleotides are TGTGCCAGCAGCCTCCGACTAGCGGATTACAATGAGCAGTTCTTC.

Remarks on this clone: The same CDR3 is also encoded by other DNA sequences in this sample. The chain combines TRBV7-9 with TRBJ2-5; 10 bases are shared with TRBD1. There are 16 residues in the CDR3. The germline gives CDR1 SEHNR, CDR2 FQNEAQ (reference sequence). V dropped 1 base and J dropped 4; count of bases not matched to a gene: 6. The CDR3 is CASSLGDRGLRETQYF. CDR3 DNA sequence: TGTGCCAGCAGCTTAGGGGACAGGGGTTTGCGAGAGACCCAGTACTTC.

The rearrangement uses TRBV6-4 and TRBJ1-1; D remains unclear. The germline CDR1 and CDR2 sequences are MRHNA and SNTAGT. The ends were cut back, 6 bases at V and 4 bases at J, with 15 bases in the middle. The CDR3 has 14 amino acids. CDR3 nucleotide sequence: TGTGCCAGCAGCCCCGACCGAACCGGCACTGAAGCTTTCTTT. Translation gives CASSPDRTGTEAFF.

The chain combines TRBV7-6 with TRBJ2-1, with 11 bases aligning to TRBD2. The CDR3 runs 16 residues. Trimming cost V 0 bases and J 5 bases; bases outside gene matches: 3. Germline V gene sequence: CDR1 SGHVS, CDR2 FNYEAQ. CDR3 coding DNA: TGTGCCAGCAGCTTAGCGGTAGCGGGGGGGAACAATGAGCAGTTCTTC. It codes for CASSLAVAGGNNEQFF.

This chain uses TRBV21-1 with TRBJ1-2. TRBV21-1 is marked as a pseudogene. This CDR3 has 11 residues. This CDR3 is CASSNGVGYTF. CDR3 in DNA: TGTGCCAGCAGTAACGGGGTCGGCTACACCTTC.

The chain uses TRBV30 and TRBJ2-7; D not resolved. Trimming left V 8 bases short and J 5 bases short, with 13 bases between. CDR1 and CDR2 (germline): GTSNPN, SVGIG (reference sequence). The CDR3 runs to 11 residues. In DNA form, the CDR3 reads TGTGCCGGAATTATAGCAAACGAGCAGTACTTC. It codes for CAGIIANEQYF.

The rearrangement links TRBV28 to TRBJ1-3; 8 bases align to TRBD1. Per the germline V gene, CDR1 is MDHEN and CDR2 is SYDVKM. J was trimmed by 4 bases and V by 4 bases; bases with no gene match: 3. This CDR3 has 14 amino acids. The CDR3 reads CASSYQGAGNTIYF. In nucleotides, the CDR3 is TGTGCCAGCAGTTACCAGGGGGCAGGAAACACCATATATTTT.

The CDR3 DNA follows: TGTGCCAGCAGCTTACACAGGGGATTAAACGGGGAGCTGTTTTTT. It specifies CASSLHRGLNGELFF. This chain links TRBV7-2 with TRBJ2-2; the match to TRBD1 covers 7 bases. CDR1 SGHTA and CDR2 FQGNSA come from the germline V gene. With V trimmed by 2 bases and J by 7 bases, 7 bases remained unmatched. This CDR3 is 15 amino acids long.

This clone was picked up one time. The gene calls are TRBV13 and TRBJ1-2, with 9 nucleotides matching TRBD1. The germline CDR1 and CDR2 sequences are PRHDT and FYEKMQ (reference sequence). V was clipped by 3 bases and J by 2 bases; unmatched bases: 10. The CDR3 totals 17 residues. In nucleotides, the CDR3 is TGTGCCAGCAGCTTTTCCGGGACAGGGACTAAGAACTATGGCTACACCTTC. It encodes CASSFSGTGTKNYGYTF.

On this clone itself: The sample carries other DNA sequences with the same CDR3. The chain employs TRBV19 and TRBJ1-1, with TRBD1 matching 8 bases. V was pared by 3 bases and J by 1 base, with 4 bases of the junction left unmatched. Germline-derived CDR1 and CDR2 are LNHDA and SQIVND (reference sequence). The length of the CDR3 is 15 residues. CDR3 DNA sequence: TGTGCCAGTAGTATTCGCGGACAGGGGAACACTGAAGCTTTCTTT. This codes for CASSIRGQGNTEAFF.

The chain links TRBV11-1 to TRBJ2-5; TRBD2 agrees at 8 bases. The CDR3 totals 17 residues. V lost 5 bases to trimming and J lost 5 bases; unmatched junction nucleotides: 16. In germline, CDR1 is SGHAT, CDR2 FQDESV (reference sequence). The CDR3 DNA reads TGTGCCAGCAGCCTTAGATCCGGGACTAGTTCTCGGGAGACCCAGTACTTC. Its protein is CASSLRSGTSSRETQYF. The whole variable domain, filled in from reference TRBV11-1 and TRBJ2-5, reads EAEVAQSPRYKITEKSQAVAFWCDPISGHATLYWYRQILGQGPELLVQFQDESVVDDSQLPKDRFSAERLKGVDSTLKIQPAELGDSAMYLCASSLRSGTSSRETQYFGPGTRLLVL.

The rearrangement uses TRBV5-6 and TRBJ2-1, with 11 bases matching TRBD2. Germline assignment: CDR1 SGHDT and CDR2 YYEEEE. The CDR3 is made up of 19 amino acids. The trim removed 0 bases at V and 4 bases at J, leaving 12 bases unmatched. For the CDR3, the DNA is TGTGCCAGCAGCTTGGACAGGAGAAGGACTAGCGGGCCTTACAATGAGCAGTTCTTC. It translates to CASSLDRRRTSGPYNEQFF.

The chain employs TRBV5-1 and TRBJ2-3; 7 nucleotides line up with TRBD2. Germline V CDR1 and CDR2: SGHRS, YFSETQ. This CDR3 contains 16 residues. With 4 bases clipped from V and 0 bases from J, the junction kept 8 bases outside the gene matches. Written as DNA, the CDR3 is TGCGCCAGCAGCACCGGGGGGATCGGGAGCACAGATACGCAGTATTTT. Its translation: CASSTGGIGSTDTQYF.

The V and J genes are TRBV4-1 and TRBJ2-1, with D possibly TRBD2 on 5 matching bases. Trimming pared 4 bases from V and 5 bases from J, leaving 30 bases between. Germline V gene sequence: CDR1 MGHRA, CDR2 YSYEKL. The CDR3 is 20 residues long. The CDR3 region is CASSLARFSRARVPHNEQFF. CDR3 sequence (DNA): TGCGCCAGCAGCCTAGCTAGGTTTTCTCGCGCGAGGGTTCCGCACAATGAGCAGTTCTTC.

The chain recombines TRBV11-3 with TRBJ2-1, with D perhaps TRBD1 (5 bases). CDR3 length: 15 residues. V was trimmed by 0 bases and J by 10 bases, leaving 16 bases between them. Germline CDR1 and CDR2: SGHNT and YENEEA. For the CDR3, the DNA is TGTGCCAGCAGCTTAGATCTCCGTGGTGGGGCAGAGCAGTTCTTC. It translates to CASSLDLRGGAEQFF.

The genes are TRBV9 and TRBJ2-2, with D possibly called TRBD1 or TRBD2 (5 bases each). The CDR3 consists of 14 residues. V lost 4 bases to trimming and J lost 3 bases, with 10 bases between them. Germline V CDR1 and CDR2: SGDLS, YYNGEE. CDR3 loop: CASSSRGDTGELFF. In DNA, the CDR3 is TGTGCCAGCAGCTCGAGGGGTGACACCGGGGAGCTGTTTTTT. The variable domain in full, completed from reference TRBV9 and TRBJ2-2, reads DSGVTQTPKHLITATGQRVTLRCSPRSGDLSVYWYQQSLDQGLQFLIQYYNGEERAKGNILERFSAQQFPDLHSELNLSSLELGDSALYFCASSSRGDTGELFFGEGSRLTVL.

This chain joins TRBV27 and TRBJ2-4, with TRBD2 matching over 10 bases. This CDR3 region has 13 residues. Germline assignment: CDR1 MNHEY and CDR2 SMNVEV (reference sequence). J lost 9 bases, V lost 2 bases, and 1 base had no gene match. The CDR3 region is CASSLVAGGIQYF. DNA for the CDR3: TGTGCCAGCAGTTTAGTAGCGGGAGGCATTCAGTACTTC.

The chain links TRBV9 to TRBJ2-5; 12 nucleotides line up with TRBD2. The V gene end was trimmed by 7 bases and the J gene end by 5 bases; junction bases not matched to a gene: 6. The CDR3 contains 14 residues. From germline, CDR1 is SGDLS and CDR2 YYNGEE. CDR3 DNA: TGTGCCAGCGGGACTAGCGGGCCCGGGGAGACCCAGTACTTC. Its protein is CASGTSGPGETQYF.

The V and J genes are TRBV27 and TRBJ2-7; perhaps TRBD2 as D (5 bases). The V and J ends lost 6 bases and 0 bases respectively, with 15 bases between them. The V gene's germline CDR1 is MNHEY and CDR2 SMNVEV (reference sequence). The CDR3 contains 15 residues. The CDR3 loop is CASRAKAGFSYEQYF. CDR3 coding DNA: TGTGCCAGCAGGGCTAAGGCGGGTTTCTCCTACGAGCAGTACTTC.

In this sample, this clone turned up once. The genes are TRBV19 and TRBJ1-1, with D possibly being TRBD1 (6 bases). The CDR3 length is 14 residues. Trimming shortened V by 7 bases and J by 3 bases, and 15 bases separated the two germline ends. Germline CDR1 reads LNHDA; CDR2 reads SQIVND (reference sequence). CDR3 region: CASKIRGPDTEAFF. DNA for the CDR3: TGTGCCAGTAAAATCAGGGGTCCGGACACTGAAGCTTTCTTT. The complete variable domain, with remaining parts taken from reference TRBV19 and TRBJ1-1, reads DGGITQSPKYLFRKEGQNVTLSCEQNLNHDAMYWYRQDPGQGLRLIYYSQIVNDFQKGDIAEGYSVSREKKESFPLTVTSAQKNPTAFYLCASKIRGPDTEAFFGQGTRLTVV.

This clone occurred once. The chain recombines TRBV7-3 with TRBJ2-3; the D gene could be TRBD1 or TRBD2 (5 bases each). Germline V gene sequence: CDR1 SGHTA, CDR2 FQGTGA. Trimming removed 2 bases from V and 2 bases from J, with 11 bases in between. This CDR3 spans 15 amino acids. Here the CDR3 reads CASSLGGGITDTQYF. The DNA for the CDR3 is TGTGCCAGCAGCTTAGGGGGTGGAATCACAGATACGCAGTATTTT.

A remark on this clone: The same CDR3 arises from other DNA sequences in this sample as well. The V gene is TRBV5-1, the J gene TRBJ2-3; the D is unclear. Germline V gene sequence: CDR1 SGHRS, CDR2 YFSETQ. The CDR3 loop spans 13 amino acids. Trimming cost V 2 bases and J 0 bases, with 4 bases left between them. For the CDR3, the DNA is TGCGCCAGCAGCTTAGATAGCACAGATACGCAGTATTTT. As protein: CASSLDSTDTQYF.

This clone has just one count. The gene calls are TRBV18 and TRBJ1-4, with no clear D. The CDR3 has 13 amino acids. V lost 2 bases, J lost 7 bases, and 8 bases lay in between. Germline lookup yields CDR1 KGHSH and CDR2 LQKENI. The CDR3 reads CASSPGVGEKLFF. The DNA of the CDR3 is TGTGCCAGCTCACCAGGGGTGGGTGAAAAACTGTTTTTT.

CDR3 region: CSGTKSTGELFF. CDR3 sequence (DNA): TGCAGCGGGACAAAATCCACCGGGGAGCTGTTTTTT. The chain uses TRBV29-1 and TRBJ2-2; possibly TRBD1 for D (5 bases). The V end lost 7 bases, the J end lost 4 bases, and 10 bases lay between the germline ends. Germline CDR1 is SQVTM and CDR2 is ANQGSEA. The CDR3 is 12 amino acids.

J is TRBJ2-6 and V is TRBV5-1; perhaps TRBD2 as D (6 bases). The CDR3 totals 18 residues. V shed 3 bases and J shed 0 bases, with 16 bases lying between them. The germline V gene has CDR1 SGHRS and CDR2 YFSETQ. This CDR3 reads CASSYSGLLSSGANVLTF. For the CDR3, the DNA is TGCGCCAGCAGCTACTCGGGACTCCTGAGCTCTGGGGCCAACGTCCTGACTTTC.

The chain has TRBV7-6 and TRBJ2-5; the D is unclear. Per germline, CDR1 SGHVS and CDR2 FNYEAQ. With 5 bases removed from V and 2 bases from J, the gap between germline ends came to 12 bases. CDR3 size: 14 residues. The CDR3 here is CASSLTQKQETQYF. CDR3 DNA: TGTGCCAGCAGCCTAACCCAGAAACAAGAGACCCAGTACTTC.